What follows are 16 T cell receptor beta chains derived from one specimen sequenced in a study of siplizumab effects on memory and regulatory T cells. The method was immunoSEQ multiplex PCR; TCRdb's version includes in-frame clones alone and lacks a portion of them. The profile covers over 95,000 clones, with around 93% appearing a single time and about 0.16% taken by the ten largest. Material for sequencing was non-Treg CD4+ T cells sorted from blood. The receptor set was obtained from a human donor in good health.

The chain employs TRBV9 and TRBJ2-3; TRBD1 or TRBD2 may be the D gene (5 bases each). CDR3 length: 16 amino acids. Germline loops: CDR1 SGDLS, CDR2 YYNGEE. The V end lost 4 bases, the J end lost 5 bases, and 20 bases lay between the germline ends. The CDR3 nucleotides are TGTGCCAGCAGCCTCCTAGGGGCTAGCCGGGGAGATACGCAGTATTTT. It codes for CASSLLGASRGDTQYF.

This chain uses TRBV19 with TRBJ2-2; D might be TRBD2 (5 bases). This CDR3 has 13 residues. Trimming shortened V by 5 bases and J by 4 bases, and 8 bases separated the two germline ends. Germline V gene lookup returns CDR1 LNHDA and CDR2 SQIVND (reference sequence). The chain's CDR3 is CASSAGLTGELFF. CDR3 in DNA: TGTGCCAGTAGTGCCGGACTCACCGGGGAGCTGTTTTTT.

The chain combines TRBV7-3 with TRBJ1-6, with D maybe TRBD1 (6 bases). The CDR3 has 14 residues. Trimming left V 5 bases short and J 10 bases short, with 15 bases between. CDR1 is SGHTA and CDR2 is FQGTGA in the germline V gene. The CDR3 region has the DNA TGTGCCAGCAGCCTACAGGGAGACTGGTCACCCCTCCACTTT. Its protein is CASSLQGDWSPLHF.

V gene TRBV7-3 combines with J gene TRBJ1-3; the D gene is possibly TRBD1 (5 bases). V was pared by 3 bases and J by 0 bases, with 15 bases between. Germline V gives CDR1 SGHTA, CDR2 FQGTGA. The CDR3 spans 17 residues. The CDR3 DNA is TGTGCCAGCAGCTTGGCTGGCCCAGGGAACTCTGGAAACACCATATATTTT. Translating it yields CASSLAGPGNSGNTIYF.

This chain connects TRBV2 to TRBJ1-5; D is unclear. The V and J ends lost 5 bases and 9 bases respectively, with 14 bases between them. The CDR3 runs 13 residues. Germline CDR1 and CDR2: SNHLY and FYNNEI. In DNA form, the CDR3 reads TGTGCCAGCAGTCCCGGTGACCTAGGGCCCCAGCATTTT. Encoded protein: CASSPGDLGPQHF.

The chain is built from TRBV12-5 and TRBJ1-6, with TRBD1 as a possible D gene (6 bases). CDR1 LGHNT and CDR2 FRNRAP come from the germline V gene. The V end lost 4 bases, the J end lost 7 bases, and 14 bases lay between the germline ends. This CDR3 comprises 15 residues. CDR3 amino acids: CASGYPDRTNSPLHF. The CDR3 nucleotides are TGTGCTAGTGGTTACCCGGACAGAACCAATTCACCCCTCCACTTT. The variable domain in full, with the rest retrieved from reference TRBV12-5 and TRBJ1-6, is DARVTQTPRHKVTEMGQEVTMRCQPILGHNTVFWYRQTMMQGLELLAYFRNRAPLDDSGMPKDRFSAEMPDATLATLKIQPSEPRDSAVYFCASGYPDRTNSPLHFGNGTRLTVT.

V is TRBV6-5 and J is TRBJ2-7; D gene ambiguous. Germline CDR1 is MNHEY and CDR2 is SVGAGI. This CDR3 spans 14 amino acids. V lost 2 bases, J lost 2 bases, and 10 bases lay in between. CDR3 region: CASSYRWQTYEQYF. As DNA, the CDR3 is TGTGCCAGCAGTTACCGTTGGCAGACCTACGAGCAGTACTTC.

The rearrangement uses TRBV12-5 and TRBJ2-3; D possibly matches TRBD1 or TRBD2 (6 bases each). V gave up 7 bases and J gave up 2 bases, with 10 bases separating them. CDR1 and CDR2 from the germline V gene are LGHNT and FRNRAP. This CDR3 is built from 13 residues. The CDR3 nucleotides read TGTGCTAGTGCGGGGGCCCACACAGATACGCAGTATTTT. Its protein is CASAGAHTDTQYF.

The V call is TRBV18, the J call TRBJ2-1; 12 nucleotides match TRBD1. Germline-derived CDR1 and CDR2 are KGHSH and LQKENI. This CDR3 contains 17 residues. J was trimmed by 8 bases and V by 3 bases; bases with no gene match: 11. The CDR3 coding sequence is TGTGCCAGCTCACCCTCTCGACCGGGACAGGGGGCCTATGAGCAGTTCTTC. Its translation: CASSPSRPGQGAYEQFF.

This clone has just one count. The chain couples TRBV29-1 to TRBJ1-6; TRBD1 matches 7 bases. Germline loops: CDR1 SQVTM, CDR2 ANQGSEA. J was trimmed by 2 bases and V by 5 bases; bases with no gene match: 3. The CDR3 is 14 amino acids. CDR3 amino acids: CSVRDSTYNSPLHF. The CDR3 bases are TGCAGCGTTAGGGACAGTACCTATAATTCACCCCTCCACTTT.

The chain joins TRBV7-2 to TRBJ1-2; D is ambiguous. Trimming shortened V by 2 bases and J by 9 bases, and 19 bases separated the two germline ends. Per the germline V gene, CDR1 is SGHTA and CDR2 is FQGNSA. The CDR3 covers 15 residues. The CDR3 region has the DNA TGTGCCAGCAGCTTAATCGGCCAGTCGCGGCCTAGCTACACCTTC. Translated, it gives CASSLIGQSRPSYTF. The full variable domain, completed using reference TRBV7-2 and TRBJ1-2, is GAGVSQSPSNKVTEKGKDVELRCDPISGHTALYWYRQSLGQGLEFLIYFQGNSAPDKSGLPSDRFSAERTGGSVSTLTIQRTQQEDSAVYLCASSLIGQSRPSYTFGSGTRLTVV.

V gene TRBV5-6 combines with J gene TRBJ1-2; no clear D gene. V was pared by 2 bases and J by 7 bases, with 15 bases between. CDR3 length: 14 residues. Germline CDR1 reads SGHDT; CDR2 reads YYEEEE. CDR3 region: CASSLGGFMGGYTF. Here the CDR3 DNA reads TGTGCCAGCAGCTTAGGTGGCTTCATGGGTGGCTACACCTTC.

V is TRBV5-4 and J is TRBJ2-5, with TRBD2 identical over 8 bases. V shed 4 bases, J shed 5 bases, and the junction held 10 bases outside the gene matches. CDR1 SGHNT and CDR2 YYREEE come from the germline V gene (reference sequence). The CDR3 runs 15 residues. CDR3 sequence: CASSTRGGPGETQYF. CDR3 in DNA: TGTGCCAGCAGCACCCGCGGGGGGCCGGGGGAGACCCAGTACTTC.

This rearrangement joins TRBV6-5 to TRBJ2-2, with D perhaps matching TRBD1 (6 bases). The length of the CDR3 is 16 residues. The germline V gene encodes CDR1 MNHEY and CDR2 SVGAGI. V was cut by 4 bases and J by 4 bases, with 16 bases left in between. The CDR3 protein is CASSSPSGGITGELFF. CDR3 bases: TGTGCCAGCAGTTCCCCTAGTGGGGGCATCACCGGGGAGCTGTTTTTT.

The CDR3 spells CASRPPPGFTEAFF. In DNA, the CDR3 is TGTGCCAGCAGACCTCCTCCGGGATTTACTGAAGCTTTCTTT. The V call is TRBV2, the J call TRBJ1-1, with D uncertain. The ends were cut back, 6 bases at V and 5 bases at J, with 16 bases in the middle. There are 14 residues in the CDR3. Germline lookup yields CDR1 SNHLY and CDR2 FYNNEI. The variable domain in full, with the rest retrieved from reference TRBV2 and TRBJ1-1, is EPEVTQTPSHQVTQMGQEVILRCVPISNHLYFYWYRQILGQKVEFLVSFYNNEISEKSEIFDDQFSVERPDGSNFTLKIRSTKLEDSAMYFCASRPPPGFTEAFFGQGTRLTVV.

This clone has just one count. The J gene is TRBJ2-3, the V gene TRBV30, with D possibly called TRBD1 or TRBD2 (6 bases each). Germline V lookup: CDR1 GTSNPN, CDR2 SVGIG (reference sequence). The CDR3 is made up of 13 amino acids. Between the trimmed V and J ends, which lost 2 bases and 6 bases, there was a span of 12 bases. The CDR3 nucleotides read TGTGCCTGGAGTAGGGGGGCCGGGGATACGCAGTATTTT. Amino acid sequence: CAWSRGAGDTQYF.